Described below is a single T cell receptor beta chain sequence and its context. The V gene's germline CDR1 is MDHEN and CDR2 SYDVKM. V was clipped by 2 bases and J by 11 bases, with 14 bases between them. The CDR3 runs to 13 residues. The source of the sample is a study of CD8 T cells in Susac syndrome. Study as a whole: At the time of blood draw, patients with Susac syndrome were therapy-naive, receiving corticosteroids, or receiving intravenous immunoglobulin alone.

When the RNA was reverse transcribed, random hexamers were used with an input of roughly 0.45 to 1 ug. TCR beta CDR3 was amplified by immunoSEQ multiplex PCR. This amplification extended across 54 Vbeta and 13 Jbeta segments. Via MiXCR, TCRdb re-called the immunoSEQ multiplex PCR reads, giving one row per CDR3 protein. The sample includes under 95,000 distinct CDR3 sequences, over 90% of them seen just once. The source material was CD4+ T cells from PBMCs. The receptor was derived from a human donor with Susac syndrome. The chain recombines TRBV28 with TRBJ2-3; D unclear. CDR3 sequence (DNA): TGTGCCAGCAGTTTAATAAGGCAGGAAGGGCAGTATTTT. Encoded protein: CASSLIRQEGQYF.